These 27 T cell receptor beta chains were sequenced from one sample in a study of blood T cell repertoires in COVID-19 (TCRdb year 2020). The library was generated by the immunoSEQ multiplex PCR assay. The immuneACCESS repertoire file appears here via TCRdb, limited to in-frame rearrangements. These files lack a portion of the clones; in checked studies, under half of the deficit traces to unresolved V genes, and the cause of the others is not known. This sample gives roughly 100,000 clones in total; around 90% of them show up just once. The top ten clones comprise around 4% of the sample. The sequencing input was peripheral blood. The receptor set was obtained from a woman between 50 and 59 years old in a cohort sampled during active COVID-19.

The chain couples TRBV10-3 to TRBJ2-7; 9 positions match TRBD2. With 4 bases clipped from V and 3 bases from J, the junction kept 10 bases outside the gene matches. Germline CDR1 is ENHRY and CDR2 is SYGVKD. CDR3 length: 16 residues. DNA for the CDR3: TGTGCCATCAGTGGAGAGGCGGGAGGGCCACACTACGAGCAGTACTTC. Translation gives CAISGEAGGPHYEQYF.

This clone was seen a single time. The gene calls are TRBV15 and TRBJ1-1; 8 bases map to TRBD1. J gave up 5 bases and V 1 base, and 12 bases lay outside the gene matches. Germline V lookup: CDR1 LNHNV, CDR2 YYDKDF (reference sequence). The CDR3 consists of 17 residues. This CDR3 is CATSRGTGLASGTEAFF. The CDR3 DNA is TGTGCCACCAGCAGAGGGACAGGGTTAGCGAGTGGGACTGAAGCTTTCTTT.

This clone was seen once. The rearrangement links TRBV19 to TRBJ2-2; D is unresolved. With 0 bases removed from V and 0 bases from J, the gap between germline ends came to 14 bases. The germline CDR1 and CDR2 sequences are LNHDA and SQIVND (reference sequence). The CDR3 has 18 amino acids. CDR3 in DNA: TGTGCCAGTAGTATAGATATAAGAGGCAGAGCGAACACCGGGGAGCTGTTTTTT. It encodes CASSIDIRGRANTGELFF.

The chain employs TRBV3-1 (or the pseudogene TRBV3-2) and TRBJ1-4; 8 nucleotides agree with TRBD1. CDR1 and CDR2 from the germline V gene are LGHDT and YNNKEL (reference sequence). With V trimmed by 4 bases and J by 5 bases, 6 bases remained unmatched. The CDR3 runs 15 residues. Here the CDR3 DNA reads TGTGCCAGCAGCCGCGGCAGGGGGCCAAATGAAAAACTGTTTTTT. Its translation is CASSRGRGPNEKLFF.

The J gene is TRBJ2-5, the V gene TRBV10-2; the D is unclear. This CDR3 has 12 residues. The V and J ends lost 0 bases and 5 bases respectively, with 4 bases between them. Germline-derived CDR1 and CDR2 are WSHSY and SAAADI. The CDR3 is CASSESGETQYF. DNA for the CDR3: TGCGCCAGCAGTGAGTCTGGCGAGACCCAGTACTTC.

This chain joins TRBV19 and TRBJ1-1; 11 nucleotides line up with TRBD1. From germline, CDR1 is LNHDA and CDR2 SQIVND (reference sequence). The CDR3 consists of 14 residues. V gave up 6 bases and J gave up 5 bases; unmatched junction bases: 5. This CDR3 reads CASSPDRGRTEAFF. The DNA of the CDR3 is TGTGCCAGTAGCCCGGACAGGGGGCGGACTGAAGCTTTCTTT.

J is TRBJ2-7 and V is TRBV6-1, with TRBD2 matching over 8 bases. The V segment lost 3 bases and the J segment 9 bases; nucleotides outside the gene matches: 7. Germline CDR1 reads MNHNS; CDR2 reads SASEGT. This CDR3 has 13 residues. CDR3 nucleotide sequence: TGTGCCAGCAGTGACGGACTAGCCACTGGGCAGTACTTC. Its translation: CASSDGLATGQYF.

The rearrangement uses TRBV28 and TRBJ1-1; the D is unclear. This CDR3 has 13 residues. Trimming cost V 4 bases and J 5 bases, with 11 bases left between them. Per germline, CDR1 MDHEN and CDR2 SYDVKM. The CDR3 region has the DNA TGTGCCAGCAGTTCAGGAGGGCGGACTGAAGCTTTCTTT. Protein product: CASSSGGRTEAFF.

The rearrangement links TRBV28 to TRBJ1-1; 11 nucleotides line up with TRBD1. The CDR3 contains 16 residues. The V segment lost 6 bases and the J segment 5 bases; nucleotides outside the gene matches: 11. CDR1 and CDR2 from the germline V gene are MDHEN and SYDVKM. The CDR3 region is CASRSPSGTGGTEAFF. The DNA for the CDR3 is TGTGCCAGCAGATCCCCTTCCGGGACAGGGGGGACTGAAGCTTTCTTT.

This chain connects TRBV5-4 to TRBJ2-5; 9 nucleotides agree with TRBD2. V was pared by 0 bases and J by 4 bases, with 10 bases of the junction left unmatched. The CDR3 has 17 amino acids. Germline V gene sequence: CDR1 SGHNT, CDR2 YYREEE (reference sequence). CDR3 nucleotides: TGTGCCAGCAGCTTGGACTCTAGCGGGGCGAGGGGAGAGACCCAGTACTTC. This translates into CASSLDSSGARGETQYF.

The chain recombines TRBV5-1 with TRBJ2-7; TRBD2 aligns across 9 bases. V lost 4 bases, J lost 3 bases, and 8 bases stayed unmatched. This CDR3 region has 15 residues. Germline V CDR1 and CDR2: SGHRS, YFSETQ. Written as DNA, the CDR3 is TGCGCCAGCAGCGTGGGGACTAGCAGACTCTACGAGCAGTACTTC. This translates into CASSVGTSRLYEQYF. The whole variable domain, remainder taken from reference TRBV5-1 and TRBJ2-7, is KAGVTQTPRYLIKTRGQQVTLSCSPISGHRSVSWYQQTPGQGLQFLFEYFSETQRNKGNFPGRFSGRQFSNSRSEMNVSTLELGDSALYLCASSVGTSRLYEQYFGPGTRLTVT.

This rearrangement joins TRBV7-9 to TRBJ1-2, with 12 bases identical to TRBD1. Germline assignment: CDR1 SEHNR and CDR2 FQNEAQ (reference sequence). The V and J ends lost 3 bases and 8 bases, in that order; junction bases with no gene match: 7. This CDR3 contains 15 residues. The CDR3, as DNA: TGTGCCAGCAGCTTCAAAGGGACAGGGGGCTGGGGCTACACCTTC. It encodes CASSFKGTGGWGYTF.

This clone was counted once. The chain uses TRBV7-2 and TRBJ1-5; D is perhaps TRBD1 (6 bases). The germline gives CDR1 SGHTA, CDR2 FQGNSA. CDR3 length: 18 residues. Trimming removed 7 bases from V and 1 base from J, with 23 bases in between. The CDR3 sequence: CASTTREDSGMSNQPQHF. CDR3 coding DNA: TGTGCCAGCACCACCCGGGAGGACAGTGGGATGAGCAATCAGCCCCAGCATTTT. The full variable domain, completed using reference TRBV7-2 and TRBJ1-5, is GAGVSQSPSNKVTEKGKDVELRCDPISGHTALYWYRQSLGQGLEFLIYFQGNSAPDKSGLPSDRFSAERTGGSVSTLTIQRTQQEDSAVYLCASTTREDSGMSNQPQHFGDGTRLSIL.

The rearrangement joins TRBV6-5 to TRBJ2-7, with TRBD2 identical over 7 bases. V trimming: 7 bases; J trimming: 7 bases; junction bases outside the gene matches: 13. The germline V gene encodes CDR1 MNHEY and CDR2 SVGAGI. This CDR3 has 14 amino acids. The CDR3 nucleotides read TGTGCCAGCAAGGGCGGGAGCTCGACTAGGGAGCAGTACTTC. Its protein is CASKGGSSTREQYF.

This rearrangement joins TRBV9 to TRBJ1-1; D not resolved. The CDR3 consists of 12 residues. The germline V gene has CDR1 SGDLS and CDR2 YYNGEE. The V end lost 4 bases, the J end lost 1 base, and 5 bases lay between the germline ends. CDR3 in DNA: TGTGCCAGCAGCACAGAGAACACTGAAGCTTTCTTT. Its translation: CASSTENTEAFF.

This clone came up many times. This chain links TRBV4-1 with TRBJ1-3; 9 bases align to TRBD1. The J segment lost 1 base and the V segment lost 0 bases, leaving 4 bases of the junction unmatched. CDR1 is MGHRA and CDR2 is YSYEKL in the germline V gene. The CDR3 is 17 residues long. CDR3 DNA sequence: TGCGCCAGCAGCCAAGAGTTTGGGACAGGGTCTGGAAACACCATATATTTT. Protein: CASSQEFGTGSGNTIYF.

The chain joins TRBV7-9 to TRBJ2-3; D is ambiguous. The V and J ends lost 4 bases and 4 bases respectively, with 3 bases between them. The CDR3 consists of 11 residues. Germline CDR1 is SEHNR and CDR2 is FQNEAQ (reference sequence). The CDR3 DNA sequence: TGTGCCAGCAGCTCCTCAGATACGCAGTATTTT. Amino acids: CASSSSDTQYF.

The CDR3 region has the DNA TGTGCCAGCAGCAAATTTGGGGCAAGGGAGACCCAGTACTTC. Protein: CASSKFGARETQYF. This rearrangement joins TRBV6-5 to TRBJ2-5; TRBD1 is a possible D gene (5 bases). CDR3 length: 14 residues. The V gene lost 6 bases and the J gene lost 5 bases, with 16 bases spanning the gap. The germline gives CDR1 MNHEY, CDR2 SVGAGI.

The CDR3 sequence is CASSLNYFGSARGNTIYF. The CDR3 DNA sequence: TGTGCCAGCAGTTTAAATTATTTCGGTTCAGCGAGGGGAAACACCATATATTTT. The V gene is TRBV28, the J gene TRBJ1-3; the D is unclear. CDR3 length: 18 residues. V gave up 2 bases and J gave up 4 bases, with 21 bases separating them. Germline CDR1 and CDR2: MDHEN and SYDVKM.

This sequence joins TRBV15 and TRBJ2-3, with 8 bases matching TRBD2. This CDR3 spans 19 amino acids. The germline CDR1 and CDR2 sequences are LNHNV and YYDKDF (reference sequence). The junction had 15 bases not matched to a gene; V was cut back by 2 bases and J by 2 bases. The CDR3 sequence: CATSRQPPGLATSTDTQYF. The CDR3 DNA is TGTGCCACCAGCAGACAGCCGCCCGGACTAGCAACCTCCACAGATACGCAGTATTTT.

V gene TRBV9 combines with J gene TRBJ1-3; unclear D gene. Germline V gives CDR1 SGDLS, CDR2 YYNGEE. The CDR3 runs 17 residues. Deletions cut 0 bases from V and 0 bases from J, with 13 bases between. CDR3 nucleotide sequence: TGTGCCAGCAGCGTAGCCTCGACACCCGTCTCTGGAAACACCATATATTTT. Translated: CASSVASTPVSGNTIYF.

The rearrangement uses TRBV5-1 and TRBJ1-1; D not resolved. Germline CDR1 and CDR2: SGHRS and YFSETQ. Trimming stripped 2 bases from V and 2 bases from J, with 7 bases between. This CDR3 has 13 residues. CDR3 sequence (DNA): TGCGCCAGCAGCTTCTTCTTAAACACTGAAGCTTTCTTT. Its translation: CASSFFLNTEAFF.

This clone was seen a handful of times. The V call is TRBV7-9, the J call TRBJ2-7; 9 nucleotides line up with TRBD1. J was trimmed by 5 bases and V by 6 bases; bases with no gene match: 2. CDR1 is SEHNR, CDR2 FQNEAQ, per germline (reference sequence). CDR3 length: 12 amino acids. CDR3: CASRGQGDEQYF. CDR3 coding DNA: TGTGCCAGCAGGGGACAGGGTGACGAGCAGTACTTC.

This chain links TRBV3-1 (or the pseudogene TRBV3-2) with TRBJ2-5, with 8 positions matching TRBD1. Germline V gives CDR1 LGHDT, CDR2 YNNKEL (reference sequence). V shed 6 bases, J shed 5 bases, and the junction held 8 bases outside the gene matches. This CDR3 contains 14 residues. CDR3 amino acids: CASRPRQGRETQYF. The CDR3 DNA reads as TGTGCCAGCAGGCCGAGACAGGGGAGGGAGACCCAGTACTTC.

This clone came up once. The chain is built from TRBV11-2 and TRBJ2-3; TRBD2 agrees at 10 bases. Germline lookup yields CDR1 SGHAT and CDR2 FQNNGV. The V gene end was trimmed by 1 base and the J gene end by 6 bases; junction bases not matched to a gene: 7. The CDR3 spans 16 residues. The CDR3 DNA follows: TGTGCCAGCAGCTTAGCCAGCGGGAGGGCTGGGGATACGCAGTATTTT. This gives the protein CASSLASGRAGDTQYF.

This chain uses TRBV3-1 (or the pseudogene TRBV3-2) with TRBJ2-1; tentatively, D is TRBD2 (6 bases). Germline V gives CDR1 LGHDT, CDR2 YNNKEL (reference sequence). Trimming left V 6 bases short and J 5 bases short, with 11 bases between. This CDR3 region has 13 residues. The CDR3 DNA is TGTGCCAGCAGTGGACTACCTAACAATGAGCAGTTCTTC. It encodes CASSGLPNNEQFF.

The genes are TRBV4-1 and TRBJ2-2, with 9 bases that match TRBD2. CDR3 length: 18 amino acids. J gave up 1 base and V 5 bases, and 11 bases lay outside the gene matches. Germline V CDR1 and CDR2: MGHRA, YSYEKL. Here the CDR3 reads CASSKSVAGALNTGELFF. CDR3 nucleotides: TGCGCCAGCAGCAAGTCGGTAGCGGGAGCCCTGAACACCGGGGAGCTGTTTTTT.